Listed here are 13 T cell receptor beta chains from one sample, sequenced in a study of blood T cell repertoires in COVID-19. Here immunoSEQ multiplex PCR was the method, and the copy in TCRdb shows in-frame clones only, minus some. The data show approximately 360,000 clones, with 90% seen just once and around 7% held by the top ten. Input material: peripheral blood. These receptors came from a man between 18 and 35 years old with active or convalescent COVID-19.

This chain links TRBV20-1 with TRBJ2-2, with D possibly being TRBD2 (5 bases). Trimming took 3 bases from V and 0 from J, leaving 8 bases between them. There are 14 residues in the CDR3. Per germline, CDR1 DFQATT and CDR2 SNEGSKA (reference sequence). The CDR3 sequence is CSASNGANTGELFF. In nucleotides, the CDR3 is TGCAGTGCTAGTAACGGGGCGAACACCGGGGAGCTGTTTTTT.

This chain joins TRBV6-5 and TRBJ2-1, with TRBD1 matching 7 bases. Germline V CDR1 and CDR2: MNHEY, SVGAGI. The CDR3 loop spans 15 amino acids. V lost 4 bases to trimming and J lost 2 bases; unmatched junction nucleotides: 5. CDR3 region: CASSSSGGTYNEQFF. CDR3 nucleotides: TGTGCCAGCAGTTCGTCAGGGGGTACCTACAATGAGCAGTTCTTC.

This clone was seen a handful of times. The gene calls are TRBV2 and TRBJ2-1; TRBD1 is a possible D gene (5 bases). CDR1 SNHLY and CDR2 FYNNEI come from the germline V gene. Between the trimmed V and J ends, which lost 8 bases and 0 bases, there was a span of 23 bases. The CDR3 has 18 amino acids. CDR3 DNA: TGTGCCAGCTCTCCTAACTTCAGGGAAAAGAGCTCCTACAATGAGCAGTTCTTC. Its protein is CASSPNFREKSSYNEQFF. The full variable domain, in which reference TRBV2 and TRBJ2-1 provide the parts outside the CDR3, is EPEVTQTPSHQVTQMGQEVILRCVPISNHLYFYWYRQILGQKVEFLVSFYNNEISEKSEIFDDQFSVERPDGSNFTLKIRSTKLEDSAMYFCASSPNFREKSSYNEQFFGPGTRLTVL.

This chain connects TRBV5-4 to TRBJ2-1, with 7 bases that match TRBD2. Per germline, CDR1 SGHNT and CDR2 YYREEE (reference sequence). The V segment lost 4 bases and the J segment 6 bases; nucleotides outside the gene matches: 7. The CDR3 spans 14 residues. This CDR3 reads CASSLWGGLNEQFF. CDR3 bases: TGTGCCAGCAGCCTTTGGGGAGGGCTCAATGAGCAGTTCTTC. Combining the CDR3 with reference TRBV5-4 and TRBJ2-1 gives the whole variable domain ETGVTQSPTHLIKTRGQQVTLRCSSQSGHNTVSWYQQALGQGPQFIFQYYREEENGRGNFPPRFSGLQFPNYSSELNVNALELDDSALYLCASSLWGGLNEQFFGPGTRLTVL.

Turning to this clone: At one boundary the junction diverges from the germline segment, which might be a read error. The chain joins TRBV3-1 (or the pseudogene TRBV3-2) to TRBJ1-1; 10 nucleotides line up with TRBD1. CDR1 and CDR2 from the germline V gene are LGHDT and YNNKEL (reference sequence). The CDR3 loop spans 12 amino acids. The CDR3 loop reads CASSRGRDRGHF. For the CDR3, the DNA is TGTGCCAGCAGCCGGGGGCGGGACAGGGGACATTTT.

The chain uses TRBV5-1 and TRBJ2-1; tentative D call: TRBD1 (5 bases). Trimming stripped 3 bases from V and 0 bases from J, with 16 bases between. The CDR3 loop spans 17 amino acids. In germline, CDR1 is SGHRS, CDR2 YFSETQ. DNA for the CDR3: TGCGCCAGCAGCTCGGACACCGGTCGGAGCTCCTACAATGAGCAGTTCTTC. It specifies CASSSDTGRSSYNEQFF.

The V and J genes are TRBV7-9 and TRBJ2-3, with 7 bases matching TRBD2. Germline CDR1 and CDR2: SEHNR and FQNEAQ (reference sequence). V shed 5 bases and J 2 bases; nucleotides not matched to a gene: 10. The CDR3 extends over 16 amino acids. The CDR3 loop reads CASSREDGVSTDTQYF. The DNA of the CDR3 is TGTGCCAGCAGCCGGGAGGACGGGGTATCCACAGATACGCAGTATTTT.

The chain links TRBV24-1 to TRBJ2-7, with D possibly matching TRBD1 (6 bases). Germline CDR1 and CDR2: KGHDR and SFDVKD. The CDR3 covers 13 residues. Trimming removed 7 bases from V and 3 bases from J, with 12 bases in between. The CDR3 DNA is TGTGCCACCAGCGCAGGACAGCACTACGAGCAGTACTTC. It codes for CATSAGQHYEQYF.

The V call is TRBV7-9, the J call TRBJ1-1, with 9 bases identical to TRBD1. The ends lost 5 bases at V and 1 base at J; junction bases unmatched: 11. CDR1 and CDR2 from the germline V gene are SEHNR and FQNEAQ (reference sequence). The CDR3 totals 17 residues. CDR3 in amino acids: CASSPTGGNTWNTEAFF. CDR3 bases: TGTGCCAGCAGCCCGACAGGGGGAAATACGTGGAACACTGAAGCTTTCTTT.

The chain is built from TRBV6-2 or TRBV6-3 and TRBJ2-7; D is uncertain. Germline V CDR1 and CDR2: MNHEY, SVGEGT. V lost 1 base and J 4 bases, leaving 17 bases between the germline ends. The CDR3 is 16 amino acids. The CDR3 DNA reads TGTGCCAGCAGTTACTTAGAGATCCCCGGTTTTTACGAGCAGTACTTC. As protein: CASSYLEIPGFYEQYF.

This chain links TRBV7-3 with TRBJ2-1; perhaps TRBD1 as D (6 bases). Germline V gives CDR1 SGHTA, CDR2 FQGTGA. Trimming left V 5 bases short and J 9 bases short, with 11 bases between. There are 12 residues in the CDR3. This chain's CDR3 is CASSQPGAEQFF. Written as DNA, the CDR3 is TGTGCCAGCAGCCAACCAGGGGCTGAGCAGTTCTTC.

The chain employs TRBV27 and TRBJ2-1; 9 bases are a match to TRBD2. Germline lookup yields CDR1 MNHEY and CDR2 SMNVEV (reference sequence). Unmatched junction bases numbered 8, after V lost 2 bases and J lost 3 bases. The CDR3 extends over 17 amino acids. CDR3 region: CASSLGNAGGIYNEQFF. DNA of the CDR3: TGTGCCAGCAGTTTAGGAAACGCGGGAGGGATCTACAATGAGCAGTTCTTC.

The rearrangement uses TRBV9 and TRBJ1-3; D remains ambiguous. Trimming pared 0 bases from V and 0 bases from J, leaving 7 bases between. Germline CDR1 and CDR2: SGDLS and YYNGEE. The CDR3 is 15 residues long. The CDR3: CASSVDSTSGNTIYF. For the CDR3, the DNA is TGTGCCAGCAGCGTAGACTCTACCTCTGGAAACACCATATATTTT.